Given below is one TCR beta chain in context. What it binds is unknown. CDR3 size: 15 residues. V lost 3 bases and J lost 7, with 17 bases in between. CDR1 is SGDLS and CDR2 is YYNGEE in the germline V gene. The repertoire was sequenced with immunoSEQ multiplex PCR; TCRdb's copy has only in-frame clones and lacks some. Of under 6,500 clones in the sample, under 65% were seen once. These data belong to a study of CD8 T cell repertoires and HIV-1 epitope variants. Study results and limitations: About 10 antigen-specific TCR beta clonotypes were found; five or six seemed cross-reactive to variants.

Sequencing used cultured CD8+ T cells derived from PBMCs. The chain has TRBV9 and TRBJ2-1; D possibly uses TRBD1 or TRBD2 (6 bases each). This clonotype was sampled from a male donor with HIV. The CDR3, as DNA: TGTGCCAGCAGCGGAGAGTCCGGGGGCCGGAATGAGCAGTTCTTC. Its translation is CASSGESGGRNEQFF.